Below, one TCR beta chain is given with its context. Other DNA sequences in the sample encode the same CDR3. Using immunoSEQ multiplex PCR, the repertoire was profiled, and TCRdb retains in-frame clones only, with some absent. The sample yields 850,000 to 1,200,000 clones, roughly 80% seen once. This CDR3 has 14 residues. Trimming took 0 bases from V and 4 from J, leaving 11 bases between them. Germline V lookup: CDR1 SGHRS, CDR2 YFSETQ. This specimen comes from a study of shared clonotypes between healthy human individuals. Overall study: Aged 18 to 49, the donors were a couple of women and three men.

The chain employs TRBV5-1 and TRBJ2-7; D may be TRBD2 (6 bases). The receptor comes from a young man in good health. What was sequenced was memory CD4+ T cells sorted from blood. As for subset: CD45RA-negative fraction. The CDR3 loop reads CASSLAAGPYEQYF. In nucleotides, the CDR3 is TGCGCCAGCAGCTTGGCCGCGGGGCCATACGAGCAGTACTTC.